Each of the 32 T cell receptor beta chains below was sequenced from the same sample in a study of blood T cells in healthy people across ages. Next came a second PCR, run for roughly 6 to 11 cycles, which used a sample-barcoded 5' primer along with a J-beta primer mix. TCRdb independently ran MiXCR on the 5' RACE reads; one entry per CDR3 protein. The sample lists about 1.4 million distinct CDR3 sequences, approximately 63% seen once, with over 6.5% in the top ten. Sequencing was done on a sample of blood. The receptors derive from a man aged 18 to 30 in good health.

The chain couples TRBV29-1 to TRBJ2-1; 9 bases align to TRBD2. The ends lost 6 bases at V and 0 bases at J; junction bases unmatched: 3. Germline CDR1 SQVTM, CDR2 ANQGSEA. There are 14 residues in the CDR3. This CDR3 is CSVQLAGSYNEQFF. CDR3 sequence (DNA): TGCAGCGTCCAACTAGCGGGCTCCTACAATGAGCAGTTCTTC.

The table lists this clonotype with a count of one. This chain links TRBV3-1 with TRBJ2-7, with D unresolved. The CDR3 loop spans 13 amino acids. The germline CDR1 and CDR2 sequences are LGHDT and YNNKEL (reference sequence). Trimming stripped 8 bases from V and 3 bases from J, with 14 bases between. The CDR3 spells CASGFAAVYEQYF. CDR3 coding DNA: TGTGCCAGCGGGTTCGCCGCGGTCTACGAGCAGTACTTC.

This chain connects TRBV29-1 to TRBJ2-1, with 9 nucleotides matching TRBD1. Germline V lookup: CDR1 SQVTM, CDR2 ANQGSEA. The V and J ends lost 6 bases and 10 bases, in that order; junction bases with no gene match: 10. This CDR3 contains 13 residues. The CDR3, as DNA: TGCAGCGTCCGGGACAGGGTCTCCTACGAGCAGTTCTTC. Translation: CSVRDRVSYEQFF.

V and J are TRBV29-1 and TRBJ2-5; 10 positions match TRBD2. Trimming took 2 bases from V and 9 from J; bases not matched to a gene: 6. Germline lookup yields CDR1 SQVTM and CDR2 ANQGSEA. This CDR3 has 13 residues. This chain's CDR3 is CSVEPSGGAAQYF. CDR3 DNA: TGCAGCGTTGAACCTAGCGGGGGAGCGGCCCAGTACTTC.

The V gene is TRBV28, the J gene TRBJ2-5; 8 nucleotides align to TRBD2. The CDR3 is made up of 15 amino acids. Trimming at V came to 5 bases and at J to 4 bases, leaving 9 bases not matched to a gene. The germline CDR1 and CDR2 sequences are MDHEN and SYDVKM. The CDR3 sequence is CASSHLGLDLETQYF. CDR3 nucleotide sequence: TGTGCCAGCAGTCACCTGGGACTAGACCTAGAGACCCAGTACTTC.

The chain links TRBV28 to TRBJ1-2, with D maybe TRBD1 (5 bases). This CDR3 has 12 residues. Germline CDR1 reads MDHEN; CDR2 reads SYDVKM. V lost 3 bases to trimming and J lost 8 bases, with 10 bases between them. The CDR3 sequence is CASSFLREGYTF. Written as DNA, the CDR3 is TGTGCCAGCAGTTTCCTCAGGGAAGGCTACACCTTC.

This sequence joins TRBV4-1 and TRBJ2-1, with a weak D call TRBD1 (5 bases). V lost 1 base and J 2 bases, leaving 15 bases between the germline ends. This CDR3 is 17 amino acids long. CDR1 and CDR2 (germline): MGHRA, YSYEKL. This CDR3 reads CASSQVVGATAYNEQFF. The CDR3 nucleotides read TGCGCCAGCAGCCAAGTAGTAGGGGCGACTGCCTACAATGAGCAGTTCTTC.

This clonotype has a handful of counts. This chain uses TRBV20-1 with TRBJ1-1; 9 bases line up with TRBD1. With V trimmed by 0 bases and J by 3 bases, 2 bases remained unmatched. This CDR3 spans 14 amino acids. Germline CDR1 reads DFQATT; CDR2 reads SNEGSKA (reference sequence). The chain's CDR3 is CSAREGTGHTEAFF. In DNA form, the CDR3 reads TGCAGTGCTAGAGAGGGGACAGGGCACACTGAAGCTTTCTTT.

V gene TRBV10-3 combines with J gene TRBJ2-1, with 9 bases identical to TRBD1. CDR3 length: 15 residues. V dropped 7 bases and J dropped 0; count of bases not matched to a gene: 4. In germline, CDR1 is ENHRY, CDR2 SYGVKD. The CDR3 is CAIKRDRASYNEQFF. CDR3 bases: TGTGCCATCAAGAGGGACAGGGCCTCCTACAATGAGCAGTTCTTC.

This clonotype was found a few times. This chain connects TRBV29-1 to TRBJ2-1, with 11 bases matching TRBD2. Unmatched junction bases numbered 4, after V lost 6 bases and J lost 0 bases. Germline V gene lookup returns CDR1 SQVTM and CDR2 ANQGSEA. This CDR3 has 15 residues. The CDR3 reads CSVEGLAVSYNEQFF. As DNA, the CDR3 is TGCAGCGTGGAGGGACTAGCGGTCTCCTACAATGAGCAGTTCTTC.

V and J are TRBV29-1 and TRBJ2-1; 11 bases match TRBD2. CDR1 is SQVTM and CDR2 is ANQGSEA in the germline V gene. The length of the CDR3 is 14 residues. With V trimmed by 4 bases and J by 5 bases, 4 bases remained unmatched. The CDR3 loop reads CSVAGLAANNEQFF. In nucleotides, the CDR3 is TGCAGCGTTGCGGGACTAGCGGCTAACAATGAGCAGTTCTTC.

The chain joins TRBV6-2 or TRBV6-3 to TRBJ2-1, with a possible D match to TRBD2 (5 bases). Germline assignment: CDR1 MNHEY and CDR2 SVGEGT. Trimming removed 0 bases at V and 9 bases at J, with 12 bases between. The CDR3 has 14 amino acids. CDR3 residues: CASSYSRSGVEQFF. CDR3 in DNA: TGTGCCAGCAGTTACTCGAGGTCCGGGGTTGAGCAGTTCTTC.

This clonotype was observed a few times. V and J are TRBV2 and TRBJ2-5; 10 nucleotides align to TRBD1. CDR3 length: 16 residues. Germline CDR1 is SNHLY and CDR2 is FYNNEI. V was pared by 1 base and J by 11 bases, with 13 bases of the junction left unmatched. CDR3: CASSEGGQGFYNEQYF. The CDR3 coding sequence is TGTGCCAGCAGTGAAGGGGGACAGGGGTTCTACAATGAGCAGTACTTC.

The chain carries TRBV24-1 and TRBJ1-5; no firm D call. CDR3 length: 12 residues. V dropped 3 bases and J dropped 6 bases, with 5 bases sitting between them. Germline CDR1 is KGHDR and CDR2 is SFDVKD. CDR3 amino acids: CATSDMGQPQHF. CDR3 in DNA: TGTGCCACCAGTGATATGGGTCAGCCCCAGCATTTT.

This clonotype turned up a few times. This sequence joins TRBV5-1 and TRBJ2-7; tentative D call: TRBD2 (6 bases). The CDR3 sequence is 16 residues long. Per germline, CDR1 SGHRS and CDR2 YFSETQ. The V end was cut by 0 bases, the J end by 3 bases, with 16 bases between. CDR3 sequence reads: CASSLVGGGPHYEQYF. The CDR3 nucleotides read TGCGCCAGCAGCTTGGTCGGGGGAGGACCCCACTACGAGCAGTACTTC. Drawing the rest from reference TRBV5-1 and TRBJ2-7, the complete variable domain is KAGVTQTPRYLIKTRGQQVTLSCSPISGHRSVSWYQQTPGQGLQFLFEYFSETQRNKGNFPGRFSGRQFSNSRSEMNVSTLELGDSALYLCASSLVGGGPHYEQYFGPGTRLTVT.

This clonotype has more than one count but fewer than ten. The rearrangement links TRBV20-1 to TRBJ2-7; D remains unclear. CDR3 length: 12 residues. The germline V and J ends were trimmed by 4 bases and 0 bases, with 7 bases remaining between them. Germline CDR1 DFQATT, CDR2 SNEGSKA (reference sequence). CDR3 amino acids: CSAKQSSYEQYF. For the CDR3, the DNA is TGCAGTGCTAAGCAGAGCTCCTACGAGCAGTACTTC.

V and J are TRBV20-1 and TRBJ2-7, with D possibly TRBD2 on 5 matching bases. The CDR3 runs 15 residues. Per germline, CDR1 DFQATT and CDR2 SNEGSKA (reference sequence). V was cut by 0 bases and J by 3 bases, with 15 bases left in between. The CDR3 is CSARDPRADDYEQYF. DNA for the CDR3: TGCAGTGCTAGAGATCCGCGGGCAGATGACTACGAGCAGTACTTC.

This chain uses TRBV18 with TRBJ2-6, with D hard to call. Looked up from germline, CDR1 is KGHSH and CDR2 is LQKENI. The CDR3 is 21 amino acids. V shed 6 bases and J shed 0 bases, with 27 bases lying between them. CDR3 in amino acids: CASSPLPKLTRFGSGANVLTF. CDR3 in DNA: TGTGCCAGCTCGCCCCTCCCGAAATTGACAAGGTTCGGCTCTGGGGCCAACGTCCTGACTTTC.

V usage is TRBV29-1 and J usage is TRBJ2-7; a weak D match, TRBD2 (6 bases). Trimming shortened V by 4 bases and J by 2 bases, and 15 bases separated the two germline ends. The CDR3 contains 14 residues. In germline, CDR1 is SQVTM, CDR2 ANQGSEA. The CDR3 nucleotides read TGCAGCGTTGTCTGGGGGGAGGTACCCTACGAGCAGTACTTC. It specifies CSVVWGEVPYEQYF.

V is TRBV4-3 and J is TRBJ2-1; tentative D call: TRBD1 (6 bases). CDR3 size: 14 residues. Germline CDR1 is LGHNA and CDR2 is YSLEER. Trimming left V 5 bases short and J 10 bases short, with 18 bases between. The CDR3 DNA is TGCGCCAGCAGCGACGAACAGGGTCGGTGGGAGCAGTTCTTC. The encoded protein is CASSDEQGRWEQFF.

The rearrangement uses TRBV29-1 and TRBJ1-2; D may be TRBD1 (5 bases). Trimming cost V 7 bases and J 8 bases, with 29 bases left between them. Per germline, CDR1 SQVTM and CDR2 ANQGSEA. The CDR3 loop spans 16 amino acids. Here the CDR3 DNA reads TGCAGCGCCCTGACTGGGGGAGGTTTTTCTAAGGACGGCTACACCTTC. Translation gives CSALTGGGFSKDGYTF.

This chain connects TRBV9 to TRBJ1-2, with a tentative D call TRBD1 (5 bases). CDR1 and CDR2 (germline): SGDLS, YYNGEE. Trimming took off 3 bases at V and 4 bases at J, with 10 bases between the two ends. The CDR3 spans 13 residues. CDR3 protein: CASSAGVIYGYTF. CDR3 DNA: TGTGCCAGCAGCGCGGGGGTCATCTATGGCTACACCTTC. Variable domain in full (rest from reference TRBV9 and TRBJ1-2): DSGVTQTPKHLITATGQRVTLRCSPRSGDLSVYWYQQSLDQGLQFLIQYYNGEERAKGNILERFSAQQFPDLHSELNLSSLELGDSALYFCASSAGVIYGYTFGSGTRLTVV.

The V gene is TRBV27, the J gene TRBJ1-5, with D possibly being TRBD1 (5 bases). In germline, CDR1 is MNHEY, CDR2 SMNVEV (reference sequence). The V end lost 4 bases, the J end lost 4 bases, and 17 bases lay between the germline ends. CDR3 length: 16 residues. The CDR3 sequence: CASSSIDSYLNQPQHF. CDR3 in DNA: TGTGCCAGCAGTTCCATAGACAGCTACCTTAATCAGCCCCAGCATTTT.

This clonotype turned up a few times. CDR3: CASSNSGGPSTDTQYF. Here the CDR3 DNA reads TGTGCCAGCAGCAATAGCGGGGGGCCTAGCACAGATACGCAGTATTTT. The chain links TRBV7-6 to TRBJ2-3, with 10 bases that match TRBD2. CDR1 and CDR2 from the germline V gene are SGHVS and FNYEAQ. With V trimmed by 5 bases and J by 0 bases, 5 bases remained unmatched. The CDR3 runs 16 residues.

The chain uses TRBV5-1 and TRBJ2-1; D perhaps matches TRBD1 (6 bases). The CDR3 has 17 residues. Germline CDR1 reads SGHRS; CDR2 reads YFSETQ. V shed 4 bases and J shed 4 bases, with 21 bases lying between them. In DNA form, the CDR3 reads TGCGCCAGCAGCGAGCCAGGGGCGCAAGGTATATACAATGAGCAGTTCTTC. It is translated as CASSEPGAQGIYNEQFF. Looking up the rest from reference TRBV5-1 and TRBJ2-1 gives the full variable domain: KAGVTQTPRYLIKTRGQQVTLSCSPISGHRSVSWYQQTPGQGLQFLFEYFSETQRNKGNFPGRFSGRQFSNSRSEMNVSTLELGDSALYLCASSEPGAQGIYNEQFFGPGTRLTVL.

V and J are TRBV7-8 and TRBJ2-1; D may be TRBD2 (5 bases). The CDR3 sequence is 16 residues long. V was clipped by 0 bases and J by 5 bases, with 14 bases between them. Per the germline V gene, CDR1 is SGHVS and CDR2 is FQNEAQ. CDR3 residues: CASSLAYAWRDNEQFF. The CDR3 nucleotides read TGTGCCAGCAGCTTAGCGTATGCTTGGCGGGACAATGAGCAGTTCTTC.

The rearrangement links TRBV6-5 to TRBJ2-7; D tentatively reads TRBD1 or TRBD2 (5 bases each). V gave up 5 bases and J gave up 3 bases, with 14 bases separating them. The germline CDR1 and CDR2 sequences are MNHEY and SVGAGI. The CDR3 runs 14 residues. CDR3 in DNA: TGTGCCAGCAGTCGCATAGAGGGGCTCTACGAGCAGTACTTC. Translation: CASSRIEGLYEQYF.

In this sample, this clonotype turned up once. At one boundary the junction diverges from the germline segment, which might be a read error. The rearrangement uses TRBV7-7 and TRBJ1-1, with D tentatively TRBD1 (6 bases). The CDR3 contains 15 residues. The germline CDR1 and CDR2 sequences are SSHAT and FNYEAQ (reference sequence). This chain's CDR3 is CASSPLSRGGTEAFF. The CDR3 DNA sequence: TGTGCTAGCAGCCCGTTGAGCAGGGGAGGTACTGAAGCTTTCTTT.

The genes are TRBV5-1 and TRBJ2-1, with D perhaps matching TRBD1 or TRBD2 (5 bases each). This CDR3 region has 15 residues. The V end was cut by 0 bases, the J end by 14 bases, with 21 bases between. Per germline, CDR1 SGHRS and CDR2 YFSETQ. The CDR3 loop is CASSLGEQVGQGKFF. The CDR3 DNA is TGCGCCAGCAGCTTGGGGGAGCAGGTCGGCCAGGGAAAGTTCTTC.

V is TRBV12-3 or TRBV12-4 and J is TRBJ2-1; perhaps TRBD1 as D (6 bases). Trimming removed 6 bases at V and 9 bases at J, with 12 bases between. The CDR3 totals 12 residues. CDR3 bases: TGTGCCAGCAGCACTGGACAGTCTGAGCAGTTCTTC. It yields the protein CASSTGQSEQFF.

The chain couples TRBV4-3 to TRBJ1-4; tentatively, D is TRBD1 (6 bases). CDR3 length equals 15 residues. The germline V gene encodes CDR1 LGHNA and CDR2 YSLEER. Trimming cost V 1 base and J 3 bases, with 9 bases left between them. For the CDR3, the DNA is TGCGCCAGCAGCCAAGGTCCAGGGGCTAATGAAAAACTGTTTTTT. Encoded protein: CASSQGPGANEKLFF.

The chain couples TRBV5-1 to TRBJ2-7, with D uncertain. Trimming cost V 1 base and J 3 bases, with 14 bases left between them. The CDR3 is made up of 15 amino acids. The germline CDR1 and CDR2 sequences are SGHRS and YFSETQ. CDR3 sequence: CASSLSSRVGYEQYF. CDR3 DNA: TGCGCCAGCAGCTTGAGCAGCCGAGTGGGCTACGAGCAGTACTTC.